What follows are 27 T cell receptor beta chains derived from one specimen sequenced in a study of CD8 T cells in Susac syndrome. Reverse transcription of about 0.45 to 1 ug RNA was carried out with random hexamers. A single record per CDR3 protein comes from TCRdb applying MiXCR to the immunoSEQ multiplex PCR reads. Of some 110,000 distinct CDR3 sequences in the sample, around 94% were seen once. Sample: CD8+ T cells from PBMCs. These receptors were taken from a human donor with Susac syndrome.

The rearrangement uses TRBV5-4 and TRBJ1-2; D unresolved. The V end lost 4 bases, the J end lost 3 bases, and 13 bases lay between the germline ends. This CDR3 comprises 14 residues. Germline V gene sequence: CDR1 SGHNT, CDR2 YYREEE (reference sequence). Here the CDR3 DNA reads TGTGCCAGCAGCCCCGGCTTTGGGGACTATGGCTACACCTTC. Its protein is CASSPGFGDYGYTF.

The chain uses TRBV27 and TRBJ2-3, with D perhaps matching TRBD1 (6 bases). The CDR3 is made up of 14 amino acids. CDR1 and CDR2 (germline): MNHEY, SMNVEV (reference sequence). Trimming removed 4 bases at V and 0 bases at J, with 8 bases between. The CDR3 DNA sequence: TGTGCCAGCAGTTGGGGGCCCAGCACAGATACGCAGTATTTT. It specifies CASSWGPSTDTQYF.

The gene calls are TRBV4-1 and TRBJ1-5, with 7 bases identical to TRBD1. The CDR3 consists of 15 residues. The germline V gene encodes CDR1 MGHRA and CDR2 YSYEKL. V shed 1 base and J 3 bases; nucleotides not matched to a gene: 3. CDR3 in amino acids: CASSQGTGPNQPQHF. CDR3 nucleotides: TGCGCCAGCAGCCAAGGGACAGGACCCAATCAGCCCCAGCATTTT.

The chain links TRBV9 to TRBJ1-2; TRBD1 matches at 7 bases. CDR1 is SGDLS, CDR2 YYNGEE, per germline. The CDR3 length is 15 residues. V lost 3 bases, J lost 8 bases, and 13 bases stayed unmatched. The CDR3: CASSGSQGFQWGYTF. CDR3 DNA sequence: TGTGCCAGCAGCGGCTCACAGGGGTTTCAGTGGGGCTACACCTTC.

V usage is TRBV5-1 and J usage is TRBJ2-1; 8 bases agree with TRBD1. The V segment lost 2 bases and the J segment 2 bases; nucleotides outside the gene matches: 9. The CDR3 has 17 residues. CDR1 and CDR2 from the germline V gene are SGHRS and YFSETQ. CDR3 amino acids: CASSLGQGQGTYNEQFF. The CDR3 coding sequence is TGCGCCAGCAGCTTAGGACAGGGCCAGGGCACCTACAATGAGCAGTTCTTC.

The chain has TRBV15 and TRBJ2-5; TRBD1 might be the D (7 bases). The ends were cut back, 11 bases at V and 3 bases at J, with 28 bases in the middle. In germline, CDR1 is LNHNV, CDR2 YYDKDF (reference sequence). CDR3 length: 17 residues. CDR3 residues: CAPKTGETGAAKETQYF. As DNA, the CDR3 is TGTGCCCCAAAAACAGGGGAGACGGGGGCCGCTAAAGAGACCCAGTACTTC.

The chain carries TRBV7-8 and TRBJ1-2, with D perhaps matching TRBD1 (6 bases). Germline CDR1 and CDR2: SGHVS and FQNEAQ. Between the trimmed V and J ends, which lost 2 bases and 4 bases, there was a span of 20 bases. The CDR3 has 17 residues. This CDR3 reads CASSLSLDSPFPYGYTF. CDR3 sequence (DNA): TGTGCCAGCAGCTTATCGTTGGACAGTCCGTTTCCCTATGGCTACACCTTC.

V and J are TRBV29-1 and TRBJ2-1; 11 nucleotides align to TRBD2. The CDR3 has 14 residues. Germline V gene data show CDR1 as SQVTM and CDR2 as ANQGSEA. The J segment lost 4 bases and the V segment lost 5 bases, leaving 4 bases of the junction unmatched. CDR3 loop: CSVNSGRAYNEQFF. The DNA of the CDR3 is TGCAGCGTTAATAGCGGGAGGGCGTACAATGAGCAGTTCTTC.

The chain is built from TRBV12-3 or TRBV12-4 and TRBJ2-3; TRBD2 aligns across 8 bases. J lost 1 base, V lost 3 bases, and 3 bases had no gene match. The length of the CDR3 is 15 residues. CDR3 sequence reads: CASSFGRGGTDTQYF. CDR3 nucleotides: TGTGCCAGCAGTTTCGGGCGGGGGGGCACAGATACGCAGTATTTT.

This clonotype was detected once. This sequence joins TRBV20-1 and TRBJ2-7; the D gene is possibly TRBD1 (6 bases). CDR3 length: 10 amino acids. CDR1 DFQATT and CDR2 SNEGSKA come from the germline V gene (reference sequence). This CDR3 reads CRDTGNEQYF. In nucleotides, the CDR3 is TGCAGGGACACAGGGAACGAGCAGTACTTC.

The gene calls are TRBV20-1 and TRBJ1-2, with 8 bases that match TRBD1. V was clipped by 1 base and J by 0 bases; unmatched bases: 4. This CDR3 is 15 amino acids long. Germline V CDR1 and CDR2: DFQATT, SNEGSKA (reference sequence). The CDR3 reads CSARADRAPNYGYTF. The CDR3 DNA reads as TGCAGTGCTAGAGCGGACAGGGCCCCTAACTATGGCTACACCTTC.

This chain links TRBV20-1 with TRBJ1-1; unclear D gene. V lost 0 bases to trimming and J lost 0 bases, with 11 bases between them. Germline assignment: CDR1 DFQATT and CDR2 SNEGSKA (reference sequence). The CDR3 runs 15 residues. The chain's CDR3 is CSARDPLGLNTEAFF. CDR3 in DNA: TGCAGTGCTAGAGATCCGCTAGGTTTGAACACTGAAGCTTTCTTT.

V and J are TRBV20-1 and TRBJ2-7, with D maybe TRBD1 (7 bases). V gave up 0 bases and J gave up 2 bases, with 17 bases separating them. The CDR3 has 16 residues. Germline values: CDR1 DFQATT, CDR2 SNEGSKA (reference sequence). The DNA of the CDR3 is TGCAGTGCTAGAGATAGGGCGGGACAGCGTACCTACGAGCAGTACTTC. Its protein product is CSARDRAGQRTYEQYF.

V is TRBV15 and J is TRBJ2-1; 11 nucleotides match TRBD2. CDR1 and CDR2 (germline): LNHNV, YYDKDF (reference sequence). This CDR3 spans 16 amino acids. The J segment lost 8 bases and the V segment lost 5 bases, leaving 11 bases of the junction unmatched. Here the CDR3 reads CATSPYSGGAVDEQFF. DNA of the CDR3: TGTGCCACCAGCCCGTATAGCGGGGGGGCCGTAGATGAGCAGTTCTTC.

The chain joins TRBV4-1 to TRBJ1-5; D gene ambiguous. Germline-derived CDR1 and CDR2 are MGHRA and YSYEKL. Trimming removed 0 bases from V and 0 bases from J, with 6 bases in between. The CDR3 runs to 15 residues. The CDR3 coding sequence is TGCGCCAGCAGCCAAGAACAGTATAGCAATCAGCCCCAGCATTTT. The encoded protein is CASSQEQYSNQPQHF.

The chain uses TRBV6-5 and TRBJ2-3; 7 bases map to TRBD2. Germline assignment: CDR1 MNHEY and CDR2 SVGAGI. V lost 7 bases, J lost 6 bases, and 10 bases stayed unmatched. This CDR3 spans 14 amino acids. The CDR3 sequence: CASNNGGIWDTQYF. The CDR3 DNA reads TGTGCCAGCAACAACGGGGGGATTTGGGATACGCAGTATTTT.

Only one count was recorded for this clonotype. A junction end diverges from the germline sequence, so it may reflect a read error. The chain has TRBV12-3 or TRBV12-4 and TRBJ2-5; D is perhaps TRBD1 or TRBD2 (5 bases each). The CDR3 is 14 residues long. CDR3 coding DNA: TGTGCCAGCAGCTCCCTCGGGACGGCTCAGAAGGGGCACTTC. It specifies CASSSLGTAQKGHF.

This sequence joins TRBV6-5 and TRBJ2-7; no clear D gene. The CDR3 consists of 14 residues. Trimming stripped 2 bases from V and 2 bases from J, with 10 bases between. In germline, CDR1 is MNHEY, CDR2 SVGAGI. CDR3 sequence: CASSYETSPYEQYF. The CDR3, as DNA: TGTGCCAGCAGTTACGAGACCAGCCCCTACGAGCAGTACTTC.

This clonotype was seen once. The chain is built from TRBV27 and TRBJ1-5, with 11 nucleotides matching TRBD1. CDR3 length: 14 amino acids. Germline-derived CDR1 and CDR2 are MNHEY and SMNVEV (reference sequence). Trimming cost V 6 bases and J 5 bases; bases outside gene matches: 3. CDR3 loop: CASRDRGPHQPQHF. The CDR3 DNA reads TGTGCCAGCAGGGACAGGGGGCCCCATCAGCCCCAGCATTTT.

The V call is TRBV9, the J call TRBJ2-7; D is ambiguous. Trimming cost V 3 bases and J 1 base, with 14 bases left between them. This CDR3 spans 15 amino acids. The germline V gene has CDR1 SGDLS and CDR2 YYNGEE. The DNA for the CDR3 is TGTGCCAGCAGCGCGAATCAAGGACCATCCTACGAGCAGTACTTC. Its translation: CASSANQGPSYEQYF.

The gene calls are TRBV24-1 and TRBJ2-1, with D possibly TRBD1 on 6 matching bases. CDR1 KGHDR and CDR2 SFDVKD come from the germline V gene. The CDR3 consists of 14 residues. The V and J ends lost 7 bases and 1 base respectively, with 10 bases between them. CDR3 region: CATSEQGSYNEQFF. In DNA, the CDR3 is TGTGCCACCAGCGAACAGGGATCCTACAATGAGCAGTTCTTC.

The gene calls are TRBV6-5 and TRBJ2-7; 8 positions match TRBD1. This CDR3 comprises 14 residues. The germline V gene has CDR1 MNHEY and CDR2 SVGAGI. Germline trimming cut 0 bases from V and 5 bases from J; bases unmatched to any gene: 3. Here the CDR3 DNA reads TGTGCCAGCAGTTACTCCGGACAGGGTGACGAGCAGTACTTC. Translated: CASSYSGQGDEQYF.

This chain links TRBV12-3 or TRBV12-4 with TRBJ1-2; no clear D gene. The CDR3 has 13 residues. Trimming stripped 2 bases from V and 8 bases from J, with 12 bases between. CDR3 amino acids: CASSLFPSKGYTF. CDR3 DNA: TGTGCCAGCAGTTTATTTCCCTCCAAAGGCTACACCTTC.

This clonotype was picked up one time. The CDR3 bases are TGTGCCAGCAGCTCTTCCTGGCATGAGCAGTTCTTC. Translation gives CASSSSWHEQFF. This chain links TRBV11-2 with TRBJ2-1; D remains ambiguous. The V gene lost 4 bases and the J gene lost 8 bases, with 9 bases spanning the gap. This CDR3 is built from 12 residues. Germline V gene lookup returns CDR1 SGHAT and CDR2 FQNNGV.

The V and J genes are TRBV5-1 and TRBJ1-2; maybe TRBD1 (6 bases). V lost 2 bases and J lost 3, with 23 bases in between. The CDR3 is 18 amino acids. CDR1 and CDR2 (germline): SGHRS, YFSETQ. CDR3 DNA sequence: TGCGCCAGCAGCTTCGGCCGTACACTAGGGAAGGGGGACTATGGCTACACCTTC. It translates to CASSFGRTLGKGDYGYTF. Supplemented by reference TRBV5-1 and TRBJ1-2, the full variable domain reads KAGVTQTPRYLIKTRGQQVTLSCSPISGHRSVSWYQQTPGQGLQFLFEYFSETQRNKGNFPGRFSGRQFSNSRSEMNVSTLELGDSALYLCASSFGRTLGKGDYGYTFGSGTRLTVV.

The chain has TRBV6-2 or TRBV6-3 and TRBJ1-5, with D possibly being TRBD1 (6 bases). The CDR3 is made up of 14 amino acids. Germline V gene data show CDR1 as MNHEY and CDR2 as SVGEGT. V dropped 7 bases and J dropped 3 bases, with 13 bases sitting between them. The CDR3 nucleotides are TGTGCCAGCACCAACAGGGAATACAATCAGCCCCAGCATTTT. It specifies CASTNREYNQPQHF.

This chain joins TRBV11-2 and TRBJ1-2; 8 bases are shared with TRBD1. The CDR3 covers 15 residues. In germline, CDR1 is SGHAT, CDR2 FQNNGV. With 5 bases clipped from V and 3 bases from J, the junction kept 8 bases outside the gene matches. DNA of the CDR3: TGTGCCAGCAGCCTGTGGACAGGGCCCCACTATGGCTACACCTTC. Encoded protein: CASSLWTGPHYGYTF. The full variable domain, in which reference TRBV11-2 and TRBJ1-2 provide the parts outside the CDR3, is EAGVAQSPRYKIIEKRQSVAFWCNPISGHATLYWYQQILGQGPKLLIQFQNNGVVDDSQLPKDRFSAERLKGVDSTLKIQPAKLEDSAVYLCASSLWTGPHYGYTFGSGTRLTVV.